A selection of T cell receptor beta chains follows, all from one sample in a study of T-cell memory formation after mild COVID-19. From the 5' RACE reads, TCRdb called clonotypes with MiXCR, one entry per CDR3 protein. The profile covers 90,000 to 120,000 distinct CDR3 sequences, with about a sixth appearing a single time and roughly 5.5% taken by the ten largest. What was sequenced was PBMCs or a T cell subset sorted from them (not recorded which). These TCRs come from a man younger than 35 who had mild COVID-19 (a few samples of this study predate the infection). Cell type and time point are not known. Each CDR3 is given with its conserved first and last residue. Each record gives: D gene, V gene, clone size, J gene, CDR3 DNA, CDR3 protein. D genes are given only for firm matches. Where a row states a size, it is once, few, many or the class of an expanded clone; other rows omit it.

TRBD1	TRBV7-9	few	TRBJ2-5	TGTGCCAGCAGCTCGGGACAGGGAATTGGAGAGACCCAGTACTTC	CASSSGQGIGETQYF
NA	TRBV5-1	few	TRBJ2-2	TGCGCCAGCAGCCCACTAAGGGGAACCGGGGAGCTGTTTTTT	CASSPLRGTGELFF
NA	TRBV5-1	NA	TRBJ1-1	TGCGCCAGCAGCTTTGCAGGGGAAGGCACTGAAGCTTTCTTT	CASSFAGEGTEAFF
TRBD1	TRBV7-9	few	TRBJ2-7	TGTGCCAGCACCAGGGACAGGGAACCCTACGAGCAGTACTTC	CASTRDREPYEQYF
TRBD2	TRBV9	NA	TRBJ2-5	TGTGCCAGCAGCGTCGGGACTAGCCCCCAGCAAGAGACCCAGTACTTC	CASSVGTSPQQETQYF
NA	TRBV18	NA	TRBJ1-1	TGTGCCAGCTCACTCCCCGGCAGCCAGAACACTGAAGCTTTCTTT	CASSLPGSQNTEAFF
TRBD2	TRBV7-3	many	TRBJ2-3	TGTGCCAGCAGCTTGGTAGCGGGGGGCACAGATACGCAGTATTTT	CASSLVAGGTDTQYF
TRBD1	TRBV5-1	NA	TRBJ2-3	TGCGCCAGCAGACCGGACAGGGGATTGACAGATACGCAGTATTTT	CASRPDRGLTDTQYF
TRBD1	TRBV7-2	few	TRBJ2-4	TGTGCCAGCAGCACACAGGGGAAAAACATTCAGTACTTC	CASSTQGKNIQYF
TRBD2	TRBV20-1	NA	TRBJ2-3	TGCAGTGCCGAAGCTAGCGGGGGCGCGACAGATACGCAGTATTTT	CSAEASGGATDTQYF
NA	TRBV5-6	NA	TRBJ1-5	TGTGCCAGCAGCTCCGGCCCCCGTCAGCCCCAGCATTTT	CASSSGPRQPQHF
TRBD1	TRBV5-1	NA	TRBJ1-2	TGCGCCAGCAGCACGATGTCCGGGACAGGGGGCGGCTACACCTTC	CASSTMSGTGGGYTF
NA	TRBV28	many	TRBJ2-7	TGTGCCAGCAGATCCACAGGTTCAGGGTCCTACGAGCAGTACTTC	CASRSTGSGSYEQYF
NA	TRBV16	few	TRBJ1-3	TGTGCCAGCAGCCAGTCCAGGGTGTCGTCTGGAAACACCATATATTTT	CASSQSRVSSGNTIYF
TRBD1	TRBV6-5	NA	TRBJ2-7	TGTGCCAGCAGTAAACCGGGACAGGGTTTCGAGCAGTACTTC	CASSKPGQGFEQYF
NA	TRBV4-1	NA	TRBJ1-2	TGCGCCAGCAGCCAAGATGGAGTACGCGGCTACACCTTC	CASSQDGVRGYTF
NA	TRBV7-9	many	TRBJ2-7	TGTGCCAGCAGCTTAGGGGACCTACTCTCCTACGAGCAGTACTTC	CASSLGDLLSYEQYF
NA	TRBV10-2	NA	TRBJ2-1	TGCGCCAGCAGTGAGTCGTTGGACGTGGCATACAATGAGCAGTTCTTC	CASSESLDVAYNEQFF
NA	TRBV5-1	few	TRBJ2-3	TGCGCCAGCAGCTCAACCACGGCGGAAGATACGCAGTATTTT	CASSSTTAEDTQYF
TRBD2	TRBV7-2	few	TRBJ2-2	TGTGCCAGCAGCCCCCGCGCTAGCGGGGTTACCGGGGAGCTGTTTTTT	CASSPRASGVTGELFF
NA	TRBV19	few	TRBJ2-5	TGTGCCAGTAGTGCCGTAGGTGAGACCCAGTACTTC	CASSAVGETQYF
NA	TRBV7-8	few	TRBJ2-2	TGTGCCAGCAGCTTAGAGGTGTCCCGGGAGCTGTTTTTT	CASSLEVSRELFF
TRBD1	TRBV5-4	many	TRBJ2-1	TGTGCCAGCAGCTTGGAGGGACAGGGGTACAATGAGCAGTTCTTC	CASSLEGQGYNEQFF
NA	TRBV7-2	NA	TRBJ2-3	TGTGCCAGCAGCTTACGGGAGCGGAGCACAGATACGCAGTATTTT	CASSLRERSTDTQYF
NA	TRBV2	NA	TRBJ2-1	TGTGCCAGCAGTGATAAGTCCTCCTACAATGAGCAGTTCTTC	CASSDKSSYNEQFF
TRBD2	TRBV7-3	many	TRBJ2-1	TGTGCCAGCAGCCGGGGGGGAAGCTCCTACAATGAGCAGTTCTTC	CASSRGGSSYNEQFF
TRBD2	TRBV29-1	few	TRBJ2-7	TGCAGCGTTGGAGCGGGGGTCGGGGAGCAGTACTTC	CSVGAGVGEQYF
NA	TRBV20-1	NA	TRBJ1-4	TGCAGTGCTAGGTTTCAGGGTGGTGAAAAACTGTTTTTT	CSARFQGGEKLFF
TRBD1	TRBV5-5	few	TRBJ2-6	TGTGCCAGCAGCTTGGACGGGTCAGGGGGTTCCGGGGCCAACGTCCTGACTTTC	CASSLDGSGGSGANVLTF
NA	TRBV4-3	NA	TRBJ1-2	TGCGCCAGCAGCCACGACAGAACCTATGGCTACACCTTC	CASSHDRTYGYTF
TRBD1	TRBV4-3	many	TRBJ1-4	TGCGCCAGCAGCCAAACTGACAGGGGAGGCGAAAAACTGTTTTTT	CASSQTDRGGEKLFF
NA	TRBV9	NA	TRBJ1-3	TGTGCCAGCAGCTTGCGCGGGACCACGCCATCTGGAAACACCATATATTTT	CASSLRGTTPSGNTIYF
NA	TRBV24-1	NA	TRBJ2-5	TGTGCCACCAGTGAATCGGGGGTTGAGACCCAGTACTTC	CATSESGVETQYF
TRBD1	TRBV19	NA	TRBJ1-5	TGTGCCAGTAGTCAGGGGGCTCGACAGCCCCAGCATTTT	CASSQGARQPQHF
NA	TRBV4-3	many	TRBJ2-3	TGCGCCAGCAGCCAGCCCGGGTCGGGGGATACGCAGTATTTT	CASSQPGSGDTQYF
TRBD2	TRBV5-1	few	TRBJ2-5	TGCGCCAGCAGCATTAGCGGGGCCGCGGAGACCCAGTACTTC	CASSISGAAETQYF
NA	TRBV20-1	NA	TRBJ2-3	TGCAGTGCTTACAGGGGAGGCGCAGATACGCAGTATTTT	CSAYRGGADTQYF
TRBD2	TRBV7-3	many	TRBJ2-1	TGTGCCAGCAGTCCTAGCGGGGGGGGCTACAATGAGCAGTTCTTC	CASSPSGGGYNEQFF
NA	TRBV20-1	NA	TRBJ1-5	TGCAGTGCTAGAGACCGGGGGGAAACCGTTGGGCAGCCCCAGCATTTT	CSARDRGETVGQPQHF
NA	TRBV5-1	few	TRBJ1-5	TGCGCCAGCAGCTTGGAGGCTCGGGGGAGCAATCAGCCCCAGCATTTT	CASSLEARGSNQPQHF
NA	TRBV12-3/TRBV12-4	many	TRBJ2-4	TGTGCCAGCAGTTCTACAGGGGGGGGAAACATTCAGTACTTC	CASSSTGGGNIQYF
TRBD1	TRBV7-8	NA	TRBJ1-1	TGTGCCAGCAGCTTAGGCCTGGACAGGGGCGCCCCGGCGGCTTTCTTT	CASSLGLDRGAPAAFF
NA	TRBV7-2	NA	TRBJ1-2	TGTGCCAGCAGCTTAGATCTGGGAAGAAGCTATGGCTACACATTC	CASSLDLGRSYGYTF
NA	TRBV5-1	many	TRBJ1-1	TGCGCCAGCAGCTTTAACACTGAAGCTTTCTTT	CASSFNTEAFF
NA	TRBV20-1	NA	TRBJ1-6	TGCAGTGCTAGAGGGCAGGGGAATTCACCCCTCCACTTT	CSARGQGNSPLHF
NA	TRBV10-1	NA	TRBJ1-4	TGCGCCAGCAGTGAGGGGTCAACTAATGAAAAACTGTTT	CASSEGSTNEKLF
NA	TRBV20-1	few	TRBJ2-7	TGCAGTGCAGCGACAGGATACGAGCAGTACTTC	CSAATGYEQYF
NA	TRBV12-3/TRBV12-4	few	TRBJ2-2	TGTGCCAGCAGTTTATATTCCGGGGAGCTGTTTTTT	CASSLYSGELFF
NA	TRBV7-3	many	TRBJ2-5	TGTGCCAGCAGCTTATCCGGGCGGGAGACCCAGTACTTC	CASSLSGRETQYF
TRBD2	TRBV7-9	NA	TRBJ2-3	TGTGCCAGCAGCTTAGGGGACTACACAGATACGCAGTATTTT	CASSLGDYTDTQYF
NA	TRBV10-3	NA	TRBJ1-1	TGTGCCATCGGAAGGGCAGGGGATCGGGACACTGAAGCTTTCTTT	CAIGRAGDRDTEAFF
NA	TRBV5-1	NA	TRBJ2-5	TGCGCCAGCAGCTTGGGGAGAGGCGGGGTGGCGGAGACCCAGTACTTC	CASSLGRGGVAETQYF
NA	TRBV7-9	few	TRBJ2-5	TGTGCCAGCAGCCGGGACACGGGCGAGACCCAGTACTTC	CASSRDTGETQYF
TRBD2	TRBV11-2	few	TRBJ2-3	TGTGCCAGCAGCCCAAGACTAGCGGGGGTCACAGATACGCAGTATTTT	CASSPRLAGVTDTQYF
NA	TRBV7-3	few	TRBJ1-2	TGTGCCAGCAGCTTAGGTTCCTTAAACTATGGCTACACCTTC	CASSLGSLNYGYTF
NA	TRBV29-1	few	TRBJ1-1	TGCAGCGTTTATCGGGGGATAAACACTGAAGCTTTCTTT	CSVYRGINTEAFF
TRBD2	TRBV20-1	NA	TRBJ2-7	TGCAGTGCTAGACCTAGCGGGGGGGCAAGGGAGCAGTACTTC	CSARPSGGAREQYF